Reported below is one T cell receptor beta chain. Its specificity is not known. Using immunoSEQ multiplex PCR, the repertoire was profiled, and TCRdb retains in-frame clones only, with some absent. The sample comprises more than 900,000 clones, approximately 80% of which are singletons, and 0.55% to 0.7% rests with the top ten. This record belongs to a study of shared clonotypes between healthy human individuals. For the study at large: CD8 memory received one plate per donor, CD8 naive two, CD4 memory three and CD4 naive three.

Those who donated were healthy HIV-negative adults, with no recent acute infections or vaccinations reported. Investigators divided CD4+ cells into CD45RA+ naive and CD45RA-negative memory subsets. Findings and caveats of the study: Non-shared clonotypes had lower generation probabilities than clonotypes shared by all four sorted-subset donors.

This CDR3 comprises 11 residues. CDR1 SEHNR and CDR2 FQNEAQ come from the germline V gene (reference sequence). V lost 11 bases and J lost 0, with 5 bases in between. The source material was memory CD4+ T cells from PBMCs. Subset reported: CD45RA-negative fraction. The origin of this receptor is a man between 18 and 35 years old in good health. Some clones in this sample may be carry-over from other donors' samples. This chain joins TRBV7-9 and TRBJ2-1; D gene unclear. The CDR3 loop reads CAGGSYNEQFF. CDR3 bases: TGTGCCGGCGGCTCCTACAATGAGCAGTTCTTC.